These 23 T cell receptor beta chains were all obtained from the same sample, sequenced in a study of OX40 agonist ivuxolimab in advanced cancers. Sequencing used immunoSEQ multiplex PCR; TCRdb keeps in-frame clones, though not all of them. Among about 69,000 clones listed, nearly 90% were seen once. The sequences come from CD4+ or CD8+ T cells sorted from blood, collected in a trial of the OX40 agonist ivuxolimab. The receptors were sampled from an adult with an advanced solid tumor such as melanoma, head and neck, liver or kidney cancer.

The gene calls are TRBV10-3 and TRBJ2-2; D call uncertain. The CDR3 extends over 16 amino acids. Germline loops: CDR1 ENHRY, CDR2 SYGVKD. The V and J ends lost 1 base and 0 bases respectively, with 9 bases between them. The CDR3 nucleotides are TGTGCCATCAGTGAGTATAGTGCCGCGAACACCGGGGAGCTGTTTTTT. This codes for CAISEYSAANTGELFF.

The table lists this clone with a count of one. The chain joins TRBV4-1 to TRBJ1-5; D perhaps matches TRBD1 (6 bases). This CDR3 spans 16 amino acids. CDR1 and CDR2 from the germline V gene are MGHRA and YSYEKL. With 0 bases removed from V and 10 bases from J, the gap between germline ends came to 19 bases. The CDR3 loop is CASSQDGGQGKRPQHF. The CDR3 nucleotides read TGCGCCAGCAGCCAAGACGGGGGGCAGGGTAAACGCCCCCAGCATTTT.

This chain connects TRBV7-6 to TRBJ2-2, with TRBD2 matching over 7 bases. This CDR3 is built from 15 residues. CDR1 and CDR2 (germline): SGHVS, FNYEAQ. J was trimmed by 4 bases and V by 3 bases; bases with no gene match: 5. This CDR3 is CASSLGGPGTGELFF. Written as DNA, the CDR3 is TGTGCCAGCAGCTTGGGAGGGCCAGGCACCGGGGAGCTGTTTTTT.

This clone showed up just once. V gene TRBV28 combines with J gene TRBJ2-3; TRBD2 agrees at 11 bases. Germline trimming cut 8 bases from V and 3 bases from J; bases unmatched to any gene: 10. Germline loops: CDR1 MDHEN, CDR2 SYDVKM. The CDR3 length is 16 residues. The CDR3 DNA sequence: TGTGCCAGCCCCATAGCGGGAGGGGTCTTAACAGATACGCAGTATTTT. Protein product: CASPIAGGVLTDTQYF.

This chain uses TRBV21-1 with TRBJ2-2; the DNA was not compared with TRBD1, the D call given in the table. TRBV21-1 is tagged as a pseudogene. This CDR3 spans 16 amino acids. CDR3 coding DNA: TGTGCCAGCAGCAAATCAAGGACAGGGAACACCGGGGAGCTGTTTTTT. This translates into CASSKSRTGNTGELFF.

This clone was seen only a few times. This rearrangement joins TRBV19 to TRBJ1-5; D gene ambiguous. Looked up from germline, CDR1 is LNHDA and CDR2 is SQIVND (reference sequence). The CDR3 has 12 residues. Trimming took 6 bases from V and 5 from J, leaving 8 bases between them. CDR3 protein: CASSYLDQPQHF. As DNA, the CDR3 is TGTGCCAGTAGCTATCTGGATCAGCCCCAGCATTTT.

This chain joins TRBV15 and TRBJ1-1; no clear D gene. Trimming took 0 bases from V and 0 from J, leaving 11 bases between them. The CDR3 is made up of 16 amino acids. CDR1 LNHNV and CDR2 YYDKDF come from the germline V gene (reference sequence). CDR3 nucleotide sequence: TGTGCCACCAGCAGAGACCCAGGACGGATGAACACTGAAGCTTTCTTT. Translated: CATSRDPGRMNTEAFF.

The sample holds one count of this clone. This chain connects TRBV11-3 to TRBJ2-7, with 9 bases aligning to TRBD1. Germline CDR1 is SGHNT and CDR2 is YENEEA. V dropped 6 bases and J dropped 2; count of bases not matched to a gene: 8. The CDR3 has 15 amino acids. CDR3 region: CASRSRDRVPYEQYF. Here the CDR3 DNA reads TGTGCCAGCAGGTCTCGGGACAGGGTCCCCTACGAGCAGTACTTC.

The genes are TRBV28 and TRBJ2-7; no clear D gene. The CDR3 is 13 residues long. Germline loops: CDR1 MDHEN, CDR2 SYDVKM. Trimming left V 0 bases short and J 6 bases short, with 9 bases between. The CDR3 loop is CASSLWLVGEQYF. The CDR3 nucleotides read TGTGCCAGCAGTTTATGGTTGGTGGGCGAGCAGTACTTC. Supplemented by reference TRBV28 and TRBJ2-7, the full variable domain reads DVKVTQSSRYLVKRTGEKVFLECVQDMDHENMFWYRQDPGLGLRLIYFSYDVKMKEKGDIPEGYSVSREKKERFSLILESASTNQTSMYLCASSLWLVGEQYFGPGTRLTVT.

This clone has a handful of counts. This chain connects TRBV9 to TRBJ2-2; unclear D gene. CDR1 and CDR2 (germline): SGDLS, YYNGEE. This CDR3 region has 12 residues. The V gene lost 4 bases and the J gene lost 6 bases, with 7 bases spanning the gap. The CDR3 sequence is CASSSEAGELFF. CDR3 bases: TGTGCCAGCAGCTCCGAAGCCGGGGAGCTGTTTTTT.

This clone was observed a single time. The chain joins TRBV10-3 to TRBJ2-5, with D perhaps given as TRBD1 or TRBD2 (5 bases each). CDR3 length equals 15 residues. V was cut by 5 bases and J by 0 bases, with 13 bases left in between. Germline CDR1 is ENHRY and CDR2 is SYGVKD. The CDR3 coding sequence is TGTGCCATCAGTCGTGGGGACGGATACCAAGAGACCCAGTACTTC. Protein product: CAISRGDGYQETQYF.

This chain uses TRBV15 with TRBJ2-5; D not resolved. CDR1 is LNHNV, CDR2 YYDKDF, per germline (reference sequence). The CDR3 sequence is 13 residues long. Between the trimmed V and J ends, which lost 0 bases and 5 bases, there was a span of 7 bases. CDR3 residues: CATSRDHAETQYF. The CDR3 DNA sequence: TGTGCCACCAGCAGAGATCATGCCGAGACCCAGTACTTC.

J is TRBJ1-1 and V is TRBV7-9; 7 bases line up with TRBD1. The V segment lost 10 bases and the J segment 4 bases; nucleotides outside the gene matches: 9. CDR1 is SEHNR and CDR2 is FQNEAQ in the germline V gene (reference sequence). CDR3 length equals 13 residues. This CDR3 is CATDTSGGTEAFF. CDR3 DNA sequence: TGTGCCACTGATACATCAGGGGGCACTGAAGCTTTCTTT. Full variable domain (rest looked up from reference TRBV7-9 and TRBJ1-1): DTGVSQNPRHKITKRGQNVTFRCDPISEHNRLYWYRQTLGQGPEFLTYFQNEAQLEKSRLLSDRFSAERPKGSFSTLEIQRTEQGDSAMYLCATDTSGGTEAFFGQGTRLTVV.

The chain is built from TRBV28 and TRBJ1-5, with TRBD1 as a possible D gene (5 bases). The CDR3 contains 14 residues. The germline gives CDR1 MDHEN, CDR2 SYDVKM. V shed 5 bases and J shed 3 bases, with 11 bases lying between them. Written as DNA, the CDR3 is TGTGCCAGCAGTCCGGGGACTCTCAATCAGCCCCAGCATTTT. Translating it yields CASSPGTLNQPQHF.

This clone was observed a single time. The gene calls are TRBV6-6 and TRBJ2-3; 10 positions match TRBD1. V gave up 6 bases and J gave up 5 bases; unmatched junction bases: 5. The CDR3 has 14 residues. CDR1 and CDR2 from the germline V gene are MNHNY and SVGAGI (reference sequence). CDR3 DNA sequence: TGTGCCAGCAGACCCGGGACAGGGGTAGATACGCAGTATTTT. It is translated as CASRPGTGVDTQYF.

This clone was found a few times. The rearrangement uses TRBV4-2 and TRBJ1-1, with a tentative D call TRBD1 (5 bases). V was shortened by 3 bases and J by 5 bases, with 16 bases between the two germline ends. Germline V CDR1 and CDR2: LGHNA, YNFKEQ. The CDR3 is 15 amino acids. In DNA, the CDR3 is TGTGCCAGCAGCCAGATCGACAGTTATAGAACTGAAGCTTTCTTT. It specifies CASSQIDSYRTEAFF.

The rearrangement uses TRBV27 and TRBJ2-3; 9 nucleotides line up with TRBD1. V shed 2 bases, J shed 4 bases, and the junction held 4 bases outside the gene matches. The CDR3 loop spans 15 amino acids. CDR1 MNHEY and CDR2 SMNVEV come from the germline V gene (reference sequence). The CDR3 protein is CASSLLQGAADTQYF. CDR3 in DNA: TGTGCCAGCAGTTTACTACAGGGGGCCGCAGATACGCAGTATTTT.

This clone was counted once. The chain carries TRBV11-1 and TRBJ1-1; D remains unclear. This CDR3 contains 15 residues. The germline V gene has CDR1 SGHAT and CDR2 FQDESV (reference sequence). The V end was cut by 3 bases, the J end by 3 bases, with 14 bases between. This CDR3 is CASSLAMGGYTEAFF. For the CDR3, the DNA is TGTGCCAGCAGCTTGGCTATGGGTGGGTACACTGAAGCTTTCTTT.

CDR3 residues: CASTINRGHEKLFF. For the CDR3, the DNA is TGTGCCAGCACCATAAACAGGGGGCACGAAAAACTGTTTTTT. This chain uses TRBV6-5 with TRBJ1-4; 9 bases are a match to TRBD1. The CDR3 runs 14 residues. Germline V gene lookup returns CDR1 MNHEY and CDR2 SVGAGI. J lost 8 bases, V lost 7 bases, and 8 bases had no gene match.

This sequence joins TRBV7-8 and TRBJ2-5, with 9 bases identical to TRBD1. The CDR3 is made up of 16 amino acids. CDR1 SGHVS and CDR2 FQNEAQ come from the germline V gene. With 3 bases clipped from V and 5 bases from J, the junction kept 10 bases outside the gene matches. CDR3 protein: CASSLTGGSLVETQYF. The DNA for the CDR3 is TGTGCCAGCAGCTTGACAGGGGGGTCACTGGTGGAGACCCAGTACTTC.

The table lists this clone with a few counts. The chain joins TRBV25-1 to TRBJ2-1; D possibly matches TRBD1 or TRBD2 (5 bases each). CDR1 is MGHDK, CDR2 SYGVNS, per germline. The CDR3 length is 13 residues. Trimming removed 4 bases from V and 5 bases from J, with 9 bases in between. CDR3 bases: TGTGCCAGCAGTGGGGGGAGTAACAATGAGCAGTTCTTC. Its protein is CASSGGSNNEQFF. Looking up the rest from reference TRBV25-1 and TRBJ2-1 gives the full variable domain: EADIYQTPRYLVIGTGKKITLECSQTMGHDKMYWYQQDPGMELHLIHYSYGVNSTEKGDLSSESTVSRIRTEHFPLTLESARPSHTSQYLCASSGGSNNEQFFGPGTRLTVL.

This sequence joins TRBV27 and TRBJ2-5; the D gene is possibly TRBD2 (6 bases). Germline CDR1 MNHEY, CDR2 SMNVEV (reference sequence). Deletions cut 3 bases from V and 0 bases from J, with 11 bases between. This CDR3 region has 15 residues. The CDR3 sequence: CASSFFPGDQETQYF. CDR3 DNA sequence: TGTGCCAGCAGTTTTTTTCCGGGAGACCAAGAGACCCAGTACTTC.

This chain joins TRBV19 and TRBJ2-2, with TRBD2 identical over 10 bases. CDR1 and CDR2 (germline): LNHDA, SQIVND (reference sequence). This CDR3 comprises 16 residues. V shed 7 bases and J 6 bases; nucleotides not matched to a gene: 11. This CDR3 reads CASNRPAGGPAGELFF. CDR3 bases: TGTGCCAGTAACCGCCCAGCGGGAGGGCCCGCCGGGGAGCTGTTTTTT.